Listed here are 8 T cell receptor beta chains from one sample, sequenced in a study of OX40 agonist ivuxolimab in advanced cancers. Sequenced by immunoSEQ multiplex PCR; TCRdb stores in-frame clones only, minus some. The data hold tens of thousands of clones, with approximately 79% observed a single time. The starting material was CD4+ or CD8+ T cells sorted from blood, obtained in a trial of the OX40 agonist ivuxolimab. These receptors originate from an adult with an advanced solid tumor such as melanoma, head and neck, liver or kidney cancer.

The gene calls are TRBV27 and TRBJ2-1; 9 bases map to TRBD2. The V segment lost 9 bases and the J segment 3 bases; nucleotides outside the gene matches: 6. The CDR3 runs to 14 residues. Germline CDR1 MNHEY, CDR2 SMNVEV (reference sequence). CDR3 region: CASHKRGDYNEQFF. The CDR3 DNA is TGTGCCAGTCATAAGCGGGGGGACTACAATGAGCAGTTCTTC.

This clone has a handful of counts. The chain uses TRBV10-3 and TRBJ2-3; D unclear. CDR3 length equals 12 residues. The germline gives CDR1 ENHRY, CDR2 SYGVKD. V was trimmed by 4 bases and J by 3 bases, leaving 5 bases between them. This chain's CDR3 is CAISAVTDTQYF. CDR3 nucleotide sequence: TGTGCCATCAGTGCGGTGACAGATACGCAGTATTTT.

This clone was detected once. This chain joins TRBV4-1 and TRBJ1-5, with TRBD1 matching over 8 bases. The CDR3 covers 16 residues. After removal of 4 bases from V and 4 bases from J, the junction contained 9 bases not matched to a gene. Germline-derived CDR1 and CDR2 are MGHRA and YSYEKL. The chain's CDR3 is CASSRRRGLTNQPQHF. CDR3 DNA sequence: TGCGCCAGCAGCCGTCGCAGGGGGCTGACAAATCAGCCCCAGCATTTT.

The CDR3: CASIRGTENNEQFF. CDR3 nucleotide sequence: TGTGCCAGCATCCGCGGGACAGAAAACAATGAGCAGTTCTTC. V is TRBV5-4 and J is TRBJ2-1; tentative D call: TRBD1 (7 bases). Germline V CDR1 and CDR2: SGHNT, YYREEE (reference sequence). The CDR3 loop spans 14 amino acids. Trimming stripped 6 bases from V and 5 bases from J, with 15 bases between.

The genes are TRBV6-1 and TRBJ2-1; TRBD1 matches at 7 bases. The germline V gene encodes CDR1 MNHNS and CDR2 SASEGT. This CDR3 has 13 residues. V shed 6 bases, J shed 5 bases, and the junction held 4 bases outside the gene matches. Here the CDR3 DNA reads TGTGCCAGCAGGGGGACAGTCAACAATGAGCAGTTCTTC. Its translation: CASRGTVNNEQFF.

The rearrangement uses TRBV5-1 and TRBJ2-7, with 10 bases fitting TRBD1. The germline V gene encodes CDR1 SGHRS and CDR2 YFSETQ. The J segment lost 4 bases and the V segment lost 0 bases, leaving 7 bases of the junction unmatched. The CDR3 length is 16 residues. The CDR3 DNA reads as TGCGCCAGCAGCTTGGCGGGGGGACAGGGGTTGTACGAGCAGTACTTC. Its protein product is CASSLAGGQGLYEQYF.

The chain couples TRBV5-4 to TRBJ2-7; 8 nucleotides align to TRBD2. The CDR3 has 13 residues. Germline trimming cut 1 base from V and 9 bases from J; bases unmatched to any gene: 6. Germline assignment: CDR1 SGHNT and CDR2 YYREEE (reference sequence). The CDR3 loop is CASSLSGGGAQYF. The CDR3 DNA reads TGTGCCAGCAGCTTGTCCGGGGGGGGCGCGCAGTACTTC.

The chain employs TRBV7-8 and TRBJ2-1, with 8 bases aligning to TRBD1. Germline values: CDR1 SGHVS, CDR2 FQNEAQ. V was pared by 0 bases and J by 0 bases, with 4 bases of the junction left unmatched. This CDR3 has 17 amino acids. In DNA form, the CDR3 reads TGTGCCAGCAGCTTAGCCCGACAGGGGAGCTCCTACAATGAGCAGTTCTTC. It yields the protein CASSLARQGSSYNEQFF.